This T cell receptor beta chain is from a study of T cell changes during pregnancy in multiple sclerosis. The length of the CDR3 is 14 residues. Deletions cut 4 bases from V and 2 bases from J, with 9 bases between. The germline CDR1 and CDR2 sequences are SGHAT and FQNNGV. The method was immunoSEQ multiplex PCR; TCRdb's version includes in-frame clones alone and lacks a portion of them. The top ten hold over 3% of the sample, which has tens of thousands of clones, around nine tenths seen once. This TCR was recovered from a female donor with multiple sclerosis, enrolled in a pregnancy study. Sequenced here: peripheral blood, sampled before pregnancy. V usage is TRBV11-2 and J usage is TRBJ2-1, with D maybe TRBD2 (7 bases). As DNA, the CDR3 is TGTGCCAGCAGCTCCGGGGGGCCCTACAATGAGCAGTTCTTC. Encoded protein: CASSSGGPYNEQFF.